This T cell receptor (beta chain) was found in a study of persistence of HIV-infected CD4 T cells. For the study at large: Median time on suppressive ART was about 8 years. Multiple blood draws of up to 180 mL, except two donors with single leukapheresis. General study findings and limits: TCR oligoclonality correlated with proviral oligoclonality in the same sorted populations.

This was the immunoSEQ version 4 assay in survey mode. Data came from immunoSEQ multiplex PCR; TCRdb stores just in-frame clones and leaves some out. Found here are about 39,000 clones, more than 75% of them singletons; the top ten hold roughly 5.4%. The CDR3 has 18 residues. Overlapping HIV-1 Gag 15-mer peptides at 0.85 to 1 ug per peptide per mL were used. CD40L/CD69 double-negative CD45RO-high memory CD4+ T cells were collected. To note about this clone: Its antigen is not identified.

The receptor was isolated from an adult with HIV. The donor label of this sample is uncertain. The chain combines TRBV21-1 with TRBJ2-3; the table's D gene call, TRBD2, was not cross checked with the DNA. TRBV21-1 is annotated as a pseudogene. This specimen consisted of cultured CD4+ T cells from PBMCs, obtained from a patient who received antiretroviral therapy. DNA for the CDR3: TGTGCCAGCAGCTCACCGGGACTAGCGGGAAACAGCACAGATACGCAGTATTTT. This encodes CASSSPGLAGNSTDTQYF.